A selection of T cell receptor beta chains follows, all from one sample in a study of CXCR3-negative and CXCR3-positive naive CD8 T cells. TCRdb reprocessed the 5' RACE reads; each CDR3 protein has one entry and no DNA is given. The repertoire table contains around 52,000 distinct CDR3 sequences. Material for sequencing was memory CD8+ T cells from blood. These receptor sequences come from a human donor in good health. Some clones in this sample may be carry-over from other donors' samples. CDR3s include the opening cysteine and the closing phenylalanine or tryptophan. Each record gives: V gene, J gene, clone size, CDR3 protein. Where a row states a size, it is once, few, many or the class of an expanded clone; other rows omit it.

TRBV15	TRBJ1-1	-	CATSREWGEDTEAFF
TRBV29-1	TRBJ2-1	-	CSVVAGAVEQFF
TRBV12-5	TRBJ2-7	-	CASGSGQGYEQYF
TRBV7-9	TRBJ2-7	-	CASSTPRTGAYEQYF
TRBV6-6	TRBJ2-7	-	CASSNDRGGYEQYF
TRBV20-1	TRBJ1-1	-	CSATPAGSNTEAFF
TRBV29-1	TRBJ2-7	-	CSVEKGGYEQYF
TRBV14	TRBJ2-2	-	CASSQLNTGELFF
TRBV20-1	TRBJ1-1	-	CSVASRTGDTEAFF
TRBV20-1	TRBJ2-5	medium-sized	CSARLGWTGDLETQYF
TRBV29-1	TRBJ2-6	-	CSVARSSGANVLTF
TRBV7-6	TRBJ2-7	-	CASSDPGQTYEQYF
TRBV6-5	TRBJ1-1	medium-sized	CASRQTGGVAEAFF
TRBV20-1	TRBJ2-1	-	CSARDRTSSYNEQFF